This TCR beta chain was recorded in a study of blood T cell repertoires in COVID-19. Study in general: Researchers got acute and convalescent COVID-19 samples from the United States, Italy and Spain. The analysed material was cDNA or gDNA that came from T cells, B-cell-depleted T cells, or PBMCs.

Looked up from germline, CDR1 is SNHLY and CDR2 is FYNNEI. Trimming took off 6 bases at V and 7 bases at J, with 7 bases between the two ends. CDR3 length: 11 residues. The authors' processing: Amplification of reference gene primers provided the estimated nucleated cell counts. Clones were read by immunoSEQ multiplex PCR, and TCRdb kept only the in-frame ones, dropping some. V, J and clone size are those of that table, while D and trimming were read from the DNA. The repertoire consists of about 210,000 clones, with around 85% occurring once and the leading ten covering roughly 0.69%. This chain joins TRBV2 and TRBJ2-4; D perhaps matches TRBD1 (5 bases). Sequencing was performed on peripheral blood. The source of this sequence is a man aged 40-50 years with acute or convalescent COVID-19. CDR3 amino acids: CASRPGNIQYF. The DNA of the CDR3 is TGTGCCAGCAGACCAGGGAACATTCAGTACTTC.